This T cell receptor beta chain came from a study of shared clonotypes between healthy human individuals. CDR1 and CDR2 from the germline V gene are MDHEN and SYDVKM. The CDR3 sequence is 14 residues long. The germline V and J ends were trimmed by 7 bases and 2 bases, with 13 bases remaining between them. CD45RO-negative, CCR7-positively selected cells formed the naive CD8 fraction, excluding terminally differentiated effector memory CD45RA+ cells. Across several immunoSEQ plates, the genomic DNA of each subset was split evenly. Profiling relied on immunoSEQ multiplex PCR, and the TCRdb table lists in-frame clones only, not all of them. The data hold about 550,000 clones, with roughly 96% observed a single time.

The J gene is TRBJ2-3, the V gene TRBV28; D is perhaps TRBD2 (5 bases). This receptor was taken from a woman younger than 45 in good health. Input material: naive CD8+ T cells sorted from blood. In DNA form, the CDR3 reads TGTGCCAGCACCCTACTAGGGTCCACAGATACGCAGTATTTT. Protein product: CASTLLGSTDTQYF.